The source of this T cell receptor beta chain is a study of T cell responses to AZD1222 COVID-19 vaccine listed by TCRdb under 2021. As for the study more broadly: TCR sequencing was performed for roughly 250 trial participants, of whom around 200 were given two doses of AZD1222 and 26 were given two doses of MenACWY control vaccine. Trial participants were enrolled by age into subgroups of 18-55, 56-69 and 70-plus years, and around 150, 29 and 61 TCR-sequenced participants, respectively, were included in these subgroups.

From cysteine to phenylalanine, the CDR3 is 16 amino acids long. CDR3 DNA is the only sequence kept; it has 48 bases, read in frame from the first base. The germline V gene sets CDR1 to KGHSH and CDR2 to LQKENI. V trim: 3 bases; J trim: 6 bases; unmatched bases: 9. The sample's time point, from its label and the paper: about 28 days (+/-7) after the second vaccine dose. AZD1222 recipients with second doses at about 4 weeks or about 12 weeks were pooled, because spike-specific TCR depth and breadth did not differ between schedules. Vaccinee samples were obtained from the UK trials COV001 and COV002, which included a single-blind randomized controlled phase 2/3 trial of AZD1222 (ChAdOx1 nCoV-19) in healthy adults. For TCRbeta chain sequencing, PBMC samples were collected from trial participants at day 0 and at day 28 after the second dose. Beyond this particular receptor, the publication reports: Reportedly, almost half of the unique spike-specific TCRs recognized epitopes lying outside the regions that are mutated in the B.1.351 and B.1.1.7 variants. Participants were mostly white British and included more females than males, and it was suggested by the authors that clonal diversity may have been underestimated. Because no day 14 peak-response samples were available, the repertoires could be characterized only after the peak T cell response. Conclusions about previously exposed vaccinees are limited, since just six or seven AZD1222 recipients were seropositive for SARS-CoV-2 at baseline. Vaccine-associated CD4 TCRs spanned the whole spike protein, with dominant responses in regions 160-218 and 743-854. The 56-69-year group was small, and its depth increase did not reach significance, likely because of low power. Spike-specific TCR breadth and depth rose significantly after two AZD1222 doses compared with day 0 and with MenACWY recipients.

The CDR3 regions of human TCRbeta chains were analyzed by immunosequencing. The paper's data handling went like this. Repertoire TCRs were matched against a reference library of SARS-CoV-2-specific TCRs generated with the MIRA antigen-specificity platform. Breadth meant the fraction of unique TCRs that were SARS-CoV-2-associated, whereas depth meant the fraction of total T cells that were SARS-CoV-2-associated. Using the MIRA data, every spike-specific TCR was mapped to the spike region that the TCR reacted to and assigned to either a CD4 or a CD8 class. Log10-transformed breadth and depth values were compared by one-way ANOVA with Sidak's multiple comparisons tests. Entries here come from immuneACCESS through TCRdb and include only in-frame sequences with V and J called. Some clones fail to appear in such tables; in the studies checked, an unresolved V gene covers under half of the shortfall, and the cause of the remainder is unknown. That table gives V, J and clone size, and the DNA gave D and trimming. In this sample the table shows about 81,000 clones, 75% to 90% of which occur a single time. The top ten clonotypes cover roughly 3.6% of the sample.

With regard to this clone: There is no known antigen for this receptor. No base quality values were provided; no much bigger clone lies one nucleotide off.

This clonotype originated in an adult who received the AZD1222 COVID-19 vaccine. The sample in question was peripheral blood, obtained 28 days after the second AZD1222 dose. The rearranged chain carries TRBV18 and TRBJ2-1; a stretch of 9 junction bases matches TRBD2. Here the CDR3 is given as CASSPPGGGGGNEQFF. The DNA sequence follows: TGTGCCAGCTCACCCCCCGGGGGCGGGGGGGGCAATGAGCAGTTCTTC.